The entry below describes one T cell receptor (beta chain). Its specificity is not known. The data originate from a study of a mutant IDH1 vaccine in newly diagnosed glioma. Across the whole study: Treated patients comprised around 60% males and approximately 38% females, mean age approximately 38 years. Patients' prior therapy spanned radiotherapy, temozolomide, or both; most underwent both.

Trimming removed 5 bases from V and 1 base from J, with 14 bases in between. Germline V gives CDR1 LNHDA, CDR2 SQIVND (reference sequence). This CDR3 has 15 amino acids. Regarding time point: week 47, end of study. A single vaccine dose contained 300 ug of mutant IDH1 20-mer peptide, and topical imiquimod was used with it. The vaccination schedule gave patients eight doses in weeks 1, 3, 5, 7, 11, 15, 19 and 23. Here immunoSEQ multiplex PCR was the method, and the copy in TCRdb shows in-frame clones only, minus some. The repertoire has about 56,000 clones, around 75% of them found once; the top ten carry about 5%.

The TCR was taken from a man aged 50 or older with glioma. The chain recombines TRBV19 with TRBJ1-1, with D uncertain. Sequencing was performed on PBMCs, taken from a glioma patient whose treatment included an IDH1 peptide vaccine. CDR3 bases: TGTGCCAGTAGTTCTAGGACTCGAGGGAACACTGAAGCTTTCTTT. Protein: CASSSRTRGNTEAFF.